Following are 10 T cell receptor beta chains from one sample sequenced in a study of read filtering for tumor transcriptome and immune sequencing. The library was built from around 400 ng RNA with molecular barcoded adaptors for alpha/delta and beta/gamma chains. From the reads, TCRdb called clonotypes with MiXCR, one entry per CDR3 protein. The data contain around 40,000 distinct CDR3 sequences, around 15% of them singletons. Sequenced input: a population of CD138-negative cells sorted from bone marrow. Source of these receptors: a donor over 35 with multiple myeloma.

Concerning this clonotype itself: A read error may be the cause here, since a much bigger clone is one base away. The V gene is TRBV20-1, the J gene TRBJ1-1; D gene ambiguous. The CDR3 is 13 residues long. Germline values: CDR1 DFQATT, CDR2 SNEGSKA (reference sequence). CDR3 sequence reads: CSALTAWETEALF. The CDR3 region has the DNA TGCAGTGCCCTTACGGCTTGGGAGACTGAAGCTCTCTTT.

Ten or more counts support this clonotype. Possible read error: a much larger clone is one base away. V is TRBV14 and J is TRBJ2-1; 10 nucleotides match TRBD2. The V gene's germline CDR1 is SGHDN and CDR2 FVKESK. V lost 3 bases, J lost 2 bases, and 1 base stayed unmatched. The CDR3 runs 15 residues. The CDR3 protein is CASSHGLAAYNEQFF. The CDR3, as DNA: TGTGCCAGCAGCCACGGACTAGCGGCCTACAATGAGCAGTTCTTC. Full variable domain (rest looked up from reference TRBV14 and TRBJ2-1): EAGVTQFPSHSVIEKGQTVTLRCDPISGHDNLYWYRRVMGKEIKFLLHFVKESKQDESGMPNNRFLAERTGGTYSTLKVQPAELEDSGVYFCASSHGLAAYNEQFFGPGTRLTVL.

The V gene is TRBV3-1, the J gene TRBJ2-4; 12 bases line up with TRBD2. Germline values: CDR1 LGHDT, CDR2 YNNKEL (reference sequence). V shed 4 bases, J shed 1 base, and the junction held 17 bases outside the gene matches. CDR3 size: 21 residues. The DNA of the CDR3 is TGTGCCAGCAGCCCTAAGGACCCTAGCGGGAGGGCCTGGAAGGCCAAAAACATTCAGTACTTC. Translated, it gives CASSPKDPSGRAWKAKNIQYF.

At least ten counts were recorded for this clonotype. The CDR3 here is CAIRGQGAETQYF. DNA of the CDR3: TGTGCCATCAGAGGACAGGGGGCTGAGACCCAGTACTTC. The chain uses TRBV10-3 and TRBJ2-5; 11 nucleotides line up with TRBD1. Germline CDR1 ENHRY, CDR2 SYGVKD. This CDR3 is built from 13 residues. The V gene end was trimmed by 6 bases and the J gene end by 5 bases; junction bases not matched to a gene: 2.

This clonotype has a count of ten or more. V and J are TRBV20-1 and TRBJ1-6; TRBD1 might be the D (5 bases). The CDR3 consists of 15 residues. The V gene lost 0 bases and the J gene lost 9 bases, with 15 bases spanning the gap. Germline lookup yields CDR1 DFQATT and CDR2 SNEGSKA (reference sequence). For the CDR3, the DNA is TGCAGTGCTAGAGATTCCGGCAGGGCCGGTTCACCCCTCCACTTT. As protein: CSARDSGRAGSPLHF.

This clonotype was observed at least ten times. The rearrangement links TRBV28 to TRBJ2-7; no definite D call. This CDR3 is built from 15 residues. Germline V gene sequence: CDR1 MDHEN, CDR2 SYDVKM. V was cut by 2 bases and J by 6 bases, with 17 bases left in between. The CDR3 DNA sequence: TGTGCCAGCAGTTTACCCCTGAATACTCCGGTCGAGCAGTACTTC. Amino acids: CASSLPLNTPVEQYF.

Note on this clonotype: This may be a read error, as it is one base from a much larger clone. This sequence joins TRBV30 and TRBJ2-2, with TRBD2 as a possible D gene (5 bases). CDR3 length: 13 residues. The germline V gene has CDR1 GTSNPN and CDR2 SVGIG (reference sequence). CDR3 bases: TGTGCCTGGAGTCTAACAAACACCGGGGAGCCGTTTTTT. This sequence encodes CAWSLTNTGEPFF.

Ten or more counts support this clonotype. CDR3: CASSSDRATSGANVLTF. The CDR3, as DNA: TGTGCCAGCAGTTCGGACAGGGCTACCTCTGGGGCCAACGTCCTGACTTTC. The V and J genes are TRBV27 and TRBJ2-6, with TRBD1 matching over 8 bases. The V segment lost 4 bases and the J segment 0 bases; nucleotides outside the gene matches: 5. From germline, CDR1 is MNHEY and CDR2 SMNVEV (reference sequence). The CDR3 extends over 17 amino acids.

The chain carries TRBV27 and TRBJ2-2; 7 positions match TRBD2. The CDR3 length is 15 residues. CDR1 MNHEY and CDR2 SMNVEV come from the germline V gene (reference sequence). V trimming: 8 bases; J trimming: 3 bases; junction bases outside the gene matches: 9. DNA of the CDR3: TGTGCCAGCGGCCGTGATAGCGGGTACACCGGGGAGCTGTTTTTT. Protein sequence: CASGRDSGYTGELFF.

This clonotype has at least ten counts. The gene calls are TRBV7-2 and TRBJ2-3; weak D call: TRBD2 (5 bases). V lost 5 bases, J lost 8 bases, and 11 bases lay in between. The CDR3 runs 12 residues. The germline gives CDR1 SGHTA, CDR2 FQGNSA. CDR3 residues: CASSRHGITQYF. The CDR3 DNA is TGTGCCAGCAGCCGACACGGGATTACGCAGTATTTT. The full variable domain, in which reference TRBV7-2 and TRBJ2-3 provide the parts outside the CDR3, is GAGVSQSPSNKVTEKGKDVELRCDPISGHTALYWYRQSLGQGLEFLIYFQGNSAPDKSGLPSDRFSAERTGGSVSTLTIQRTQQEDSAVYLCASSRHGITQYFGPGTRLTVL.